The clone carrying this TCR beta chain is deemed medium-sized (0.01 to 0.1%). Its antigen remains unknown. The CDR3 sequence is 15 residues long. Germline-derived CDR1 and CDR2 are SQVTM and ANQGSEA. V shed 3 bases and J shed 5 bases, with 18 bases lying between them. RNA was extracted from bulk tissue without any cell sorting. The normal lung tissue was taken more than 3 cm from the tumor edge. Newly diagnosed lung cancer patients had thoracic surgery in China, August–late 2014, without prior chemotherapy. These data come from a study of tumor and adjacent non-tumor tissue in lung cancer. Study-level background: The patients, 10 to 11 men and 5 or 6 women, were roughly 30 to 76 with stage I to III disease. The study's findings and limits: Tumor TCR diversity, when higher, was linked to shorter survival.

The library came from three nested PCR rounds adapted from ARM-PCR protocols. TCRdb reanalysed the multiplex PCR reads using MiXCR and keeps one entry per CDR3 protein. The data hold about 90,000 distinct CDR3 sequences, with 75% to 85% observed a single time. The rearrangement joins TRBV29-1 to TRBJ2-3, with D possibly TRBD2 on 5 matching bases. Sequencing was performed on distant non-tumor lung tissue. This sequence originates from a woman in her forties or fifties with non-small cell lung cancer. CDR3 DNA sequence: TGCAGCGTTGAGTGGCGGGCCCCAAACCGAGATACGCAGTATTTT. Protein sequence: CSVEWRAPNRDTQYF.